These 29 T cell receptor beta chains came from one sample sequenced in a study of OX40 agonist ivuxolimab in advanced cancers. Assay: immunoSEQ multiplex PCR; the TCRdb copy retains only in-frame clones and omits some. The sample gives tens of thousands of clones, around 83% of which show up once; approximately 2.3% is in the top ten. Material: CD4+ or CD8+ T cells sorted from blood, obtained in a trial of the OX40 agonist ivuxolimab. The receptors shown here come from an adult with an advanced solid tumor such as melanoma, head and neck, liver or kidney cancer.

The CDR3: CASRAGTGDNEQFF. DNA for the CDR3: TGTGCCAGCAGAGCCGGGACAGGGGACAATGAGCAGTTCTTC. The chain couples TRBV6-6 to TRBJ2-1; 10 bases are a match to TRBD1. From germline, CDR1 is MNHNY and CDR2 SVGAGI (reference sequence). V trimming: 6 bases; J trimming: 5 bases; junction bases outside the gene matches: 4. The CDR3 is 14 amino acids.

The chain's CDR3 is CASSQGARGGPRSSYNEQFF. The DNA for the CDR3 is TGTGCCAGCAGCCAAGGGGCTCGCGGGGGGCCGCGGAGCTCCTACAATGAGCAGTTCTTC. The rearrangement uses TRBV4-2 and TRBJ2-1, with 8 positions matching TRBD2. Germline CDR1 is LGHNA and CDR2 is YNFKEQ. The trim removed 1 base at V and 0 bases at J, leaving 14 bases unmatched. This CDR3 is built from 20 residues.

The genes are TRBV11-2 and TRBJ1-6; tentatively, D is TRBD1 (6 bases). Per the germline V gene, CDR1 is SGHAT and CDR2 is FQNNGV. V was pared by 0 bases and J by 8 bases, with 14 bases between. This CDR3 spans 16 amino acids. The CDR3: CASSLDPSGVYSPLHF. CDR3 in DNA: TGTGCCAGCAGCTTAGATCCTTCAGGGGTTTATTCACCCCTCCACTTT. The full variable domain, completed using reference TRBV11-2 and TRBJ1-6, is EAGVAQSPRYKIIEKRQSVAFWCNPISGHATLYWYQQILGQGPKLLIQFQNNGVVDDSQLPKDRFSAERLKGVDSTLKIQPAKLEDSAVYLCASSLDPSGVYSPLHFGNGTRLTVT.

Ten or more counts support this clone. This chain's CDR3 is CASSYSRQGVYEQYF. The CDR3, as DNA: TGTGCCAGCAGTTACTCAAGACAGGGGGTCTACGAGCAGTACTTC. V is TRBV6-7 and J is TRBJ2-7, with TRBD1 matching over 9 bases. TRBV6-7 is flagged as an ORF with uncertain function. This CDR3 is built from 15 residues. Trimming cost V 0 bases and J 3 bases; bases outside gene matches: 3.

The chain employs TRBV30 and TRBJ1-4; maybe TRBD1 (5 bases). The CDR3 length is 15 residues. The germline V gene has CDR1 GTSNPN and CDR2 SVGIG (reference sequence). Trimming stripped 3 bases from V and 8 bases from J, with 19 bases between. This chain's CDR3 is CAWSHTTKRGEKLFF. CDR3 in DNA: TGTGCCTGGAGCCACACCACAAAACGGGGGGAAAAACTGTTTTTT. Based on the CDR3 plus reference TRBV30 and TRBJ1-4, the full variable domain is SQTIHQWPATLVQPVGSPLSLECTVEGTSNPNLYWYRQAAGRGLQLLFYSVGIGQISSEVPQNLSASRPQDRQFILSSKKLLLSDSGFYLCAWSHTTKRGEKLFFGSGTQLSVL.

The CDR3 sequence: CASSLEGGTDTQYF. CDR3 DNA: TGCGCCAGCAGCTTGGAAGGGGGCACAGATACGCAGTATTTT. The V call is TRBV5-1, the J call TRBJ2-3; the D gene is possibly TRBD1 (5 bases). Trimming stripped 0 bases from V and 1 base from J, with 6 bases between. Germline values: CDR1 SGHRS, CDR2 YFSETQ. CDR3 size: 14 residues. Complete variable domain (other parts from reference TRBV5-1 and TRBJ2-3): KAGVTQTPRYLIKTRGQQVTLSCSPISGHRSVSWYQQTPGQGLQFLFEYFSETQRNKGNFPGRFSGRQFSNSRSEMNVSTLELGDSALYLCASSLEGGTDTQYFGPGTRLTVL.

DNA for the CDR3: TGTGCCAGTAGCGCGTCGCCGGGACTAGCTGGAGAGCAGTACTTC. Residues: CASSASPGLAGEQYF. The genes are TRBV19 and TRBJ2-7; 9 nucleotides match TRBD2. This CDR3 comprises 15 residues. The junction had 13 bases not matched to a gene; V was cut back by 6 bases and J by 7 bases. Looked up from germline, CDR1 is LNHDA and CDR2 is SQIVND (reference sequence).

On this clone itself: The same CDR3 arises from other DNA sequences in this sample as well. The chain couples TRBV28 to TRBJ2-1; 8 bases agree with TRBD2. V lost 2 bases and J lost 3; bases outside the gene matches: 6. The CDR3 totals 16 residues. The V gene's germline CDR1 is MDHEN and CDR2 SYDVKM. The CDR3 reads CASSLEGGGNYNEQFF. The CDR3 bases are TGTGCCAGCAGTTTAGAGGGCGGGGGGAACTACAATGAGCAGTTCTTC.

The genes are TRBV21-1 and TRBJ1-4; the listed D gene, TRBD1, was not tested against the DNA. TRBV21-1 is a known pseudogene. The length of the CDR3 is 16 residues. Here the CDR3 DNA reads TGTGCCAGCAGTTTAACAACAGGTCCGACTAATGAAAAACTGTTTTTT. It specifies CASSLTTGPTNEKLFF.

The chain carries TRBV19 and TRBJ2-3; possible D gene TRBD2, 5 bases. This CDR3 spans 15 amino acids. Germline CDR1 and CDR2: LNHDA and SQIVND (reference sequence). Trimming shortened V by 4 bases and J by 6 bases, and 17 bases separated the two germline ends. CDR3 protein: CASSNVVGPGDTQYF. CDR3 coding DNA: TGTGCCAGTAGTAACGTAGTTGGTCCGGGGGATACGCAGTATTTT.

The CDR3 bases are TGTGCCAGCAGAGTTAACACTGAAGCTTTCTTT. Its protein product is CASRVNTEAFF. The chain couples TRBV11-2 to TRBJ1-1; D remains ambiguous. Germline loops: CDR1 SGHAT, CDR2 FQNNGV. The CDR3 is 11 amino acids. V lost 6 bases to trimming and J lost 2 bases, with 4 bases between them.

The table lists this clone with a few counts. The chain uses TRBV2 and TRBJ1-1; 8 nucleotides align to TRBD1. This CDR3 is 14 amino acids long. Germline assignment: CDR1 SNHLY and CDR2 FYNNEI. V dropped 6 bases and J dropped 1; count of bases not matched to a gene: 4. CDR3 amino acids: CASRPGGENTEAFF. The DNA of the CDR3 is TGTGCCAGCAGACCAGGGGGCGAGAACACTGAAGCTTTCTTT.

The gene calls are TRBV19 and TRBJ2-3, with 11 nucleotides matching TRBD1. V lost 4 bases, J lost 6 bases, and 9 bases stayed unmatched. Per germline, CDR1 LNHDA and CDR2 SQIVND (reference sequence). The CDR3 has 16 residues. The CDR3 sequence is CASSTPRDRGSDTQYF. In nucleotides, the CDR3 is TGTGCCAGTAGTACCCCCCGGGACAGGGGGTCGGATACGCAGTATTTT.

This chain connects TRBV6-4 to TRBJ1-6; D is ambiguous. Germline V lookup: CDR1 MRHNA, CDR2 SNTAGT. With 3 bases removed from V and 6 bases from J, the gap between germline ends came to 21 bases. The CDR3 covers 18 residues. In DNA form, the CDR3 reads TGTGCCAGCAGTGATTCCCGCTCCCCCCTTTTCTGTAATTCACCCCTCCACTTT. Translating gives CASSDSRSPLFCNSPLHF.

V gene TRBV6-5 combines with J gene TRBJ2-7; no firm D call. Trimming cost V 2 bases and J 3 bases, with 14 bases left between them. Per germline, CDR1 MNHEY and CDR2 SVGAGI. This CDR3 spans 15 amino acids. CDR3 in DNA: TGTGCCAGCAGTTACGACACCAGTTTGCACTACGAGCAGTACTTC. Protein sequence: CASSYDTSLHYEQYF.

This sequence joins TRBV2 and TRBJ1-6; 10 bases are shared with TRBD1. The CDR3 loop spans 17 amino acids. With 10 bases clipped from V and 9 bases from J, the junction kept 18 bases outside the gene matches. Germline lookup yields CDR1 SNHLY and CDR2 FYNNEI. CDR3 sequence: CATAETGGDLGSSPLHF. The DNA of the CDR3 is TGTGCCACCGCGGAGACAGGGGGCGACTTGGGAAGTTCACCCCTCCACTTT.

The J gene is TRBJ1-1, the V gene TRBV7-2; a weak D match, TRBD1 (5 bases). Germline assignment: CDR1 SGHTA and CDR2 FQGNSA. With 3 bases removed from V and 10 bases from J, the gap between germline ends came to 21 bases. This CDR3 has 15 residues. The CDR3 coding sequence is TGTGCCAGCAGCTTTAGTCCCTCGGGACGGGGTCGAGCTTTCTTT. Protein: CASSFSPSGRGRAFF.

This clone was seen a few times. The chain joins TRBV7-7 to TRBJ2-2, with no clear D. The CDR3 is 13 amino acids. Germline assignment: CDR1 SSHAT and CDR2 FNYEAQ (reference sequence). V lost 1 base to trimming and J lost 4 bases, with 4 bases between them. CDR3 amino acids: CASSLVITGELFF. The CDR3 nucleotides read TGTGCCAGCAGCTTAGTTATCACCGGGGAGCTGTTTTTT.

In DNA, the CDR3 is TGTGCCAGCAGCTTAAACCAACAGGGGAATGAGCAGTTCTTC. It specifies CASSLNQQGNEQFF. The chain carries TRBV11-2 and TRBJ2-1, with 7 bases lining up with TRBD1. Germline V lookup: CDR1 SGHAT, CDR2 FQNNGV. The CDR3 consists of 14 residues. The J segment lost 7 bases and the V segment lost 2 bases, leaving 5 bases of the junction unmatched.

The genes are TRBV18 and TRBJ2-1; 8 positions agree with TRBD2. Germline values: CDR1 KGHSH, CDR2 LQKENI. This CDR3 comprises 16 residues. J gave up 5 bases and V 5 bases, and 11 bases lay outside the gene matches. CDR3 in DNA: TGTGCCAGCTCATTGGGAGGAGCGGGGGAGAACAATGAGCAGTTCTTC. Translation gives CASSLGGAGENNEQFF. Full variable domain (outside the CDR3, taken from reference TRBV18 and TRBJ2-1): NAGVMQNPRHLVRRRGQEARLRCSPMKGHSHVYWYRQLPEEGLKFMVYLQKENIIDESGMPKERFSAEFPKEGPSILRIQQVVRGDSAAYFCASSLGGAGENNEQFFGPGTRLTVL.

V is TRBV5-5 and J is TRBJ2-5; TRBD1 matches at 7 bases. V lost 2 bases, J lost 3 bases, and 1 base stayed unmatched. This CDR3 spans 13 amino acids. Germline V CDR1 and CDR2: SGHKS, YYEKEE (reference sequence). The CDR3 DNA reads TGTGCCAGCAGCTTAACAGGGGAAGAGACCCAGTACTTC. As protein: CASSLTGEETQYF.

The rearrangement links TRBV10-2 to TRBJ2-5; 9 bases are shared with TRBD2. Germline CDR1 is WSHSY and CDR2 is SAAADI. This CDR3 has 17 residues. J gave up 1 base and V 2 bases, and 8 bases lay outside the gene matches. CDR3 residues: CASSEPGRGGGQETQYF. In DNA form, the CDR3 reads TGCGCCAGCAGTGAGCCTGGGCGGGGGGGCGGCCAAGAGACCCAGTACTTC.

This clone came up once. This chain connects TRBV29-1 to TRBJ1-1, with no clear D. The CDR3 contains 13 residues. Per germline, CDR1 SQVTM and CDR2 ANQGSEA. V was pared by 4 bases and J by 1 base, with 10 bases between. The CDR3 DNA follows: TGCAGCGTTGTGTGGGGTGGGAACACTGAAGCTTTCTTT. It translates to CSVVWGGNTEAFF.

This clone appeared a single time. The CDR3 region is CASSPSTSADRAFF. In nucleotides, the CDR3 is TGTGCCAGCTCACCTTCGACTTCCGCGGATCGCGCTTTCTTT. The chain links TRBV18 to TRBJ1-1; D not certain. The germline V gene encodes CDR1 KGHSH and CDR2 LQKENI. Trimming cost V 3 bases and J 11 bases, with 19 bases left between them. This CDR3 has 14 residues.

CDR3 amino acids: CASSLGRDSEAFF. CDR3 DNA: TGTGCCAGCAGCTTAGGCCGGGACTCTGAAGCTTTCTTT. This sequence joins TRBV7-9 and TRBJ1-1; weak D call: TRBD1 (5 bases). The V end lost 1 base, the J end lost 6 bases, and 9 bases lay between the germline ends. Germline V CDR1 and CDR2: SEHNR, FQNEAQ (reference sequence). This CDR3 comprises 13 residues.

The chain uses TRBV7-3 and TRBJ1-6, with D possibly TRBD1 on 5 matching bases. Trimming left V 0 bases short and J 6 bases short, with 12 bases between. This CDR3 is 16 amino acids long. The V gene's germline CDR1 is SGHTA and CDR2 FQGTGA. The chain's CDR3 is CASSLTARGANSPLHF. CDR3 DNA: TGTGCCAGCAGCTTAACCGCCCGAGGGGCTAATTCACCCCTCCACTTT.

DNA of the CDR3: TGTGCCACCAGCAGAGATGGAGGCGGGGGCATATTGCGGGCCAAAAACATTCAGTACTTC. As protein: CATSRDGGGGILRAKNIQYF. The chain links TRBV15 to TRBJ2-4; D might be TRBD2 (7 bases). V lost 0 bases and J lost 1, with 22 bases in between. Germline loops: CDR1 LNHNV, CDR2 YYDKDF (reference sequence). The CDR3 length is 20 residues.

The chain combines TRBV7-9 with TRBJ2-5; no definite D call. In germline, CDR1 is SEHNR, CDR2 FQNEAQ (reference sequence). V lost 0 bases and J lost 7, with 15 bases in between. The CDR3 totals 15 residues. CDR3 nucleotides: TGTGCCAGCAGCTTAGCATCTCCCTTTTTCAGGACCCAGTACTTC. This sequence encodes CASSLASPFFRTQYF.

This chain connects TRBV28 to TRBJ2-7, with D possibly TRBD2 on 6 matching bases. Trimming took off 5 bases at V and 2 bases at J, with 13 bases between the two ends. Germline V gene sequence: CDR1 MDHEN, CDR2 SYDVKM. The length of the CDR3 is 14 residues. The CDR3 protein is CASSRGPGAYEQYF. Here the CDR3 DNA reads TGTGCCAGCAGTCGAGGACCGGGAGCCTACGAGCAGTACTTC.